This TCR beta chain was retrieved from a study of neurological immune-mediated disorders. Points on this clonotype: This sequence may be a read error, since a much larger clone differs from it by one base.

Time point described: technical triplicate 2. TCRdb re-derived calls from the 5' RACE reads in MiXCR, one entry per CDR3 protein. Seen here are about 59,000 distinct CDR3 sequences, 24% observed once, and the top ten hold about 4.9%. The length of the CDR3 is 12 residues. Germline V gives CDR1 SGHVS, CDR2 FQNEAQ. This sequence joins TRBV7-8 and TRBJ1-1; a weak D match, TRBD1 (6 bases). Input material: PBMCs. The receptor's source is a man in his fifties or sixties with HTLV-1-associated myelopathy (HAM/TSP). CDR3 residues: CVSSSDGQSAFF. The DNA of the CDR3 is TGTGTCAGCAGCTCAGATGGACAGTCAGCTTTCTTT.